The T cell receptor beta chain described here comes from a study of blood T cell repertoires in COVID-19. Study in general: The United States, Italy and Spain supplied acute and convalescent COVID-19 samples. Nucleic acid was either cDNA or gDNA, and it came from T cells, B-cell-depleted T cells, or PBMCs.

V was clipped by 7 bases and J by 0 bases, with 11 bases between them. Per germline, CDR1 LNHDA and CDR2 SQIVND (reference sequence). This CDR3 is built from 14 residues. Authors' processing steps: Scientists estimated how many nucleated cells there were by amplifying reference gene primers. TCRdb keeps only in-frame clones here, not all; method: immunoSEQ multiplex PCR. Clone size and the V and J calls come from that table; the DNA yielded D and trimming. The data contain 210,000 or so clones, 75% to 90% of them singletons. The sequenced material came from peripheral blood. V gene TRBV19 combines with J gene TRBJ2-3; no firm D call. The source of this sequence is a human donor in a cohort sampled during active COVID-19. Here the CDR3 reads CASKNGASTDTQYF. In nucleotides, the CDR3 is TGTGCCAGTAAAAACGGTGCTAGCACAGATACGCAGTATTTT.